This TCR beta chain was sequenced for a study of OX40 agonist ivuxolimab in advanced cancers. General notes on the study: Ivuxolimab was a fully human IgG2 agonistic monoclonal antibody targeting the costimulatory receptor OX40 (CD134). Intravenous ivuxolimab was administered to patients every 2 weeks at six dose levels: 0.01, 0.1, 0.3, 1.5, 3 and 10 mg/kg. Among the approximately 54 dose-escalation patients, about 19 had hepatocellular carcinoma, 15 or so melanoma, 9 renal cell carcinoma and 9 head and neck cancer. A male proportion of about 79% and a mean age of 60 years, ranging from roughly 23 to 79, were recorded for the dose-escalation cohort. Patients were allowed to have had prior anti-PD-1, anti-PD-L1 or anti-CTLA-4 therapy, and approximately 41% of the dose-escalation patients had previously received checkpoint inhibitors. Partial responses occurred in three dose-escalation patients: two with cutaneous melanoma and one with hepatocellular carcinoma. Peripheral TCRbeta sequencing aimed to test whether ivuxolimab altered TCR sequence diversity and caused clonal T-cell expansion. The paper reports the monotherapy dose-escalation portion (N of about 47 patients) of the phase I ivuxolimab trial. The study at large found these results: The antigen specificity of the clonally expanded peripheral T cells was not determined. Low levels of normalized T-cell clonal expansion were also shown by some nonresponding patients. After ivuxolimab, CD8+ T cells had more expanded clones than CD4+ T cells on average. At doses from 0.1 to 3.0 mg/kg, clonal expansion was seen in both CD4+ and CD8+ blood T cells between baseline and week 6. In the 0.1-3.0 mg/kg groups, partial responders had among the lowest normalized peripheral clonal expansion, particularly in CD8+ T cells.

The trial excluded patients who had a history of autoimmune disease or who were on systemic immunosuppression. Peripheral blood for TCR sequencing was drawn from every dose cohort at baseline, at cycle 4 day 1 and at cycle 7 day 1. Samples came from an open-label, multicenter, first-in-human phase I dose-escalation trial of ivuxolimab. The trial enrolled adults with locally advanced or metastatic head and neck squamous cell, hepatocellular, melanoma or renal cell carcinoma. Before TCR sequencing, CD4+ T cells and CD8+ T cells from peripheral blood were sorted into separate populations. V is cut by 5 bases and J by 0 bases, and the space between the germline ends is 10 bases. Reading the germline V gene (reference sequence) gives CDR1 MNHNY and CDR2 SVGAGI. From its cysteine to its phenylalanine, the CDR3 spans 14 amino acids. Kept here is only the CDR3 DNA, which spans 42 bases and is read in frame from base 1.

To sequence the TCRbeta CDR3 region, genomic DNA was isolated from the sorted cells. The immunoSEQ Assay was used to sequence the TCRbeta CDR3 regions. This immuneACCESS table, as held by TCRdb, lists in-frame sequences with V and J called but not all clones. Of the missing ones, under half trace to an unresolved V gene in checked studies; the others have no known cause. Across this sample there are roughly 48,000 clones, with about 90% seen only once. The ten largest clones capture roughly 48% of the sample. For this clone: Its antigen target is currently unknown. It has no much larger one-base neighbor in the sample; base qualities were not kept.

The source is an adult with an advanced solid tumor such as melanoma, head and neck, liver or kidney cancer. The sequence joins TRBV6-6 to TRBJ1-1; TRBD1 is perhaps the D gene, given 5 matching bases. The sequencing here drew on CD4+ or CD8+ T cells sorted from blood, taken in a trial of the OX40 agonist ivuxolimab. The nucleotide sequence is given as TGTGCCAGCAGTACTGGACATTTGAACACTGAAGCTTTCTTT. It codes for CASSTGHLNTEAFF.